The 3 T cell receptor beta chains in this list originate from one sample, sequenced in a study of neoadjuvant nivolumab and ipilimumab in lung cancer. Assay used: immunoSEQ multiplex PCR; TCRdb lists only in-frame clones, some missing. The sample contains 25,000 to 35,000 clones, 90% of which appear only once. The sample here was peripheral blood, taken after neoadjuvant nivolumab, alone or with ipilimumab, at or shortly before surgery. These receptors were taken from an adult with non-small cell lung cancer.

This rearrangement joins TRBV5-6 to TRBJ1-1, with D unclear. V was trimmed by 2 bases and J by 0 bases, leaving 2 bases between them. There are 12 residues in the CDR3. Germline V gene data show CDR1 as SGHDT and CDR2 as YYEEEE. The CDR3 DNA reads as TGTGCCAGCAGCTTTTTGAACACTGAAGCTTTCTTT. Protein product: CASSFLNTEAFF.

The rearrangement joins TRBV7-9 to TRBJ1-1; D unresolved. With 1 base removed from V and 3 bases from J, the gap between germline ends came to 6 bases. Looked up from germline, CDR1 is SEHNR and CDR2 is FQNEAQ (reference sequence). The CDR3 length is 13 residues. CDR3 residues: CASSLDGYTEAFF. The CDR3 DNA reads as TGTGCCAGCAGCTTAGACGGCTACACTGAAGCTTTCTTT.

J is TRBJ1-1 and V is TRBV11-1; tentative D call: TRBD1 (5 bases). Trimming removed 8 bases at V and 2 bases at J, with 12 bases between. The V gene's germline CDR1 is SGHAT and CDR2 FQDESV (reference sequence). The CDR3 runs to 13 residues. The CDR3 DNA is TGTGCCAGCTTAGGACAACAAAACACTGAAGCTTTCTTT. It yields the protein CASLGQQNTEAFF.